By proportion, the clone carrying this T cell receptor (beta chain) is large. Its antigen is not identified. This specimen belongs to a study of CD8+ T cells in alopecia areata. Study-wide points: Higher clonality was seen in lesional scalp than in normal scalp, especially in alopecia totalis/universalis. Sharing of TCRs across patients appeared less clear than in mice, possibly for HLA-related reasons.

Once RNA had been extracted, it was reverse transcribed into cDNA to act as the sequencing template. The repertoire was sequenced with immunoSEQ multiplex PCR; TCRdb's copy has only in-frame clones and lacks some. The sample yields some 8,000 clones, less than 75% seen once. It was for five patients that CD4+ cells were sorted into CD25+CD127- cells. Those with alopecia areata gave lesional scalp punch biopsies and peripheral blood. Sorting from PBMCs produced CD4+ and CD8+ T cells. Material: CD4+ Tregs sorted from blood. The receptor comes from a human donor with alopecia areata.

CDR3 bases: TGTGCCAGCTCCCGACTTTCCGAGCAGTTCTTC. It specifies CASSRLSEQFF. The rearrangement joins TRBV18 to TRBJ2-1; D gene uncertain. CDR1 and CDR2 from the germline V gene are KGHSH and LQKENI. The V end lost 6 bases, the J end lost 10 bases, and 10 bases lay between the germline ends. The CDR3 sequence is 11 residues long.